The 5 T cell receptor beta chains in this list originate from one sample, sequenced in a study of tumor-infiltrating lymphocytes in localized non-small cell lung cancer. Sequencing was performed with immunoSEQ multiplex PCR; in TCRdb, only in-frame clones are kept and a portion is missing. This table holds approximately 3,700 clones, 55% to 60% found once. Sequenced material: uninvolved lung tissue not adjacent to the tumor. The receptors come from a human donor with non-small cell lung cancer.

The chain joins TRBV27 to TRBJ1-6; D gene ambiguous. V was pared by 3 bases and J by 0 bases, with 9 bases between. The length of the CDR3 is 16 residues. CDR1 is MNHEY, CDR2 SMNVEV, per germline (reference sequence). The CDR3 nucleotides read TGTGCCAGCAGTTTCAGCATTTCCTCCTATAATTCACCCCTCCACTTT. Protein sequence: CASSFSISSYNSPLHF.

This chain joins TRBV10-3 and TRBJ2-7; D is possibly TRBD2 (6 bases). This CDR3 spans 15 amino acids. Trimming removed 0 bases at V and 0 bases at J, with 9 bases between. CDR1 and CDR2 from the germline V gene are ENHRY and SYGVKD. CDR3 in amino acids: CAISESAGSSYEQYF. As DNA, the CDR3 is TGTGCCATCAGTGAGTCTGCGGGGAGCTCCTACGAGCAGTACTTC.

This clone was observed a single time. This chain joins TRBV7-9 and TRBJ2-2; 12 positions agree with TRBD2. V shed 5 bases and J 5 bases; nucleotides not matched to a gene: 6. The CDR3 consists of 16 residues. Looked up from germline, CDR1 is SEHNR and CDR2 is FQNEAQ (reference sequence). The CDR3 loop is CASSPWTSGITGELFF. CDR3 nucleotides: TGTGCCAGCAGCCCGTGGACTAGCGGGATAACCGGGGAGCTGTTTTTT.

The chain recombines TRBV4-2 with TRBJ1-1; D uncertain. Trimming took off 0 bases at V and 6 bases at J, with 11 bases between the two ends. The CDR3 sequence is 14 residues long. Germline V CDR1 and CDR2: LGHNA, YNFKEQ. In DNA form, the CDR3 reads TGTGCCAGCAGCCAAGATACGAGTTTCTCTGAAGCTTTCTTT. Protein: CASSQDTSFSEAFF.

V gene TRBV19 combines with J gene TRBJ1-6; D might be TRBD1 (6 bases). CDR3 size: 15 residues. The V gene's germline CDR1 is LNHDA and CDR2 SQIVND (reference sequence). V lost 9 bases to trimming and J lost 9 bases, with 21 bases between them. Written as DNA, the CDR3 is TGTGCCAGCCGCGGGGGGGGCGGACTTGGTTCACCCCTCCACTTT. Translated, it gives CASRGGGGLGSPLHF.